A single sample gave rise to the 21 T cell receptor beta chains below, sequenced in a study of cytomegalovirus exposure and HLA in healthy donors. This table comes from immunoSEQ multiplex PCR, and its TCRdb copy is limited to in-frame clones, with some not included. The table records roughly 100,000 clones, roughly nine tenths of them present only once. Specimen: PBMCs. These receptors were taken from a woman aged 18-35 years in good health and CMV-seropositive.

A few counts support this clone. Other nucleotide sequences from this sample produce the same CDR3. CDR3 in DNA: TGTGCCAGCAGCCTGGGAGGAGGCTGGGAGACCCAGTACTTC. Its translation: CASSLGGGWETQYF. V and J are TRBV7-9 and TRBJ2-5, with D possibly TRBD2 on 6 matching bases. CDR1 is SEHNR, CDR2 FQNEAQ, per germline (reference sequence). The CDR3 length is 14 residues. The ends were cut back, 5 bases at V and 5 bases at J, with 15 bases in the middle.

V gene TRBV4-1 combines with J gene TRBJ2-1; TRBD2 is a possible D gene (5 bases). This CDR3 contains 17 residues. Germline V gives CDR1 MGHRA, CDR2 YSYEKL. V was cut by 4 bases and J by 4 bases, with 20 bases left in between. The CDR3 nucleotides read TGCGCCAGCAGCCGAGGAGGCTTGGTAAACTCTTACAATGAGCAGTTCTTC. This translates into CASSRGGLVNSYNEQFF.

V and J are TRBV7-8 and TRBJ1-2; 10 nucleotides agree with TRBD1. With V trimmed by 1 base and J by 2 bases, 4 bases remained unmatched. CDR1 and CDR2 from the germline V gene are SGHVS and FQNEAQ. The CDR3 contains 16 residues. This CDR3 is CASSLGATGGNYGYTF. The CDR3 DNA reads as TGTGCCAGCAGCTTAGGAGCGACAGGGGGCAACTATGGCTACACCTTC.

This sequence joins TRBV28 and TRBJ1-4; D gene ambiguous. V gave up 4 bases and J gave up 5 bases, with 14 bases separating them. This CDR3 contains 15 residues. Germline loops: CDR1 MDHEN, CDR2 SYDVKM. The CDR3 sequence is CASSSTSNRNEKLFF. The CDR3 DNA reads TGTGCCAGCAGTTCGACATCCAATCGGAATGAAAAACTGTTTTTT.

J is TRBJ2-1 and V is TRBV29-1; D uncertain. CDR1 is SQVTM, CDR2 ANQGSEA, per germline. The CDR3 is 15 residues long. Trimming pared 3 bases from V and 8 bases from J, leaving 20 bases between. CDR3 nucleotides: TGCAGCGTTGACCATAGTCCACGGAGTTGGGATGAGCAGTTCTTC. It is translated as CSVDHSPRSWDEQFF.

This clone was found a few times. The J gene is TRBJ1-1, the V gene TRBV18; D might be TRBD1 (6 bases). Germline assignment: CDR1 KGHSH and CDR2 LQKENI. The CDR3 covers 14 residues. The V end lost 4 bases, the J end lost 6 bases, and 15 bases lay between the germline ends. CDR3 amino acids: CASSLRREGAEAFF. In DNA form, the CDR3 reads TGTGCCAGCTCACTCCGACGAGAGGGGGCTGAAGCTTTCTTT.

The CDR3 DNA reads as TGCGCCAGCAGCCCCGATAGCGGGGGGGCAAGAGATACGCAGTATTTT. The encoded protein is CASSPDSGGARDTQYF. This rearrangement joins TRBV5-1 to TRBJ2-3, with TRBD2 matching 11 bases. Germline V lookup: CDR1 SGHRS, CDR2 YFSETQ. After removal of 4 bases from V and 5 bases from J, the junction contained 9 bases not matched to a gene. This CDR3 comprises 16 residues.

V gene TRBV5-8 combines with J gene TRBJ2-3; D might be TRBD2 (6 bases). V was trimmed by 0 bases and J by 3 bases, leaving 8 bases between them. Germline lookup yields CDR1 SGHTS and CDR2 YDEGEE. The CDR3 covers 14 residues. CDR3 nucleotide sequence: TGTGCCAGCAGCTTGGCGCGGGGTACAGATACGCAGTATTTT. It specifies CASSLARGTDTQYF.

The chain has TRBV28 and TRBJ1-3; TRBD1 matches at 7 bases. The CDR3 consists of 15 residues. Germline V lookup: CDR1 MDHEN, CDR2 SYDVKM. The junction had 3 bases not matched to a gene; V was cut back by 3 bases and J by 1 base. CDR3 region: CASSLTGRSGNTIYF. CDR3 in DNA: TGTGCCAGCAGTTTGACAGGGCGTTCTGGAAACACCATATATTTT.

The chain has TRBV10-3 and TRBJ1-6, with a weak D call TRBD1 (6 bases). V was pared by 3 bases and J by 8 bases, with 17 bases between. In germline, CDR1 is ENHRY, CDR2 SYGVKD. The CDR3 contains 16 residues. The CDR3 region has the DNA TGTGCCATCAGTGACAGGGGCTCCTTTGCGGATTCACCCCTCCACTTT. Translated, it gives CAISDRGSFADSPLHF.

The CDR3 sequence is CASSLVEGRASYNEQFF. CDR3 sequence (DNA): TGTGCCAGCAGCTTAGTCGAGGGGAGGGCCTCTTACAATGAGCAGTTCTTC. This chain links TRBV11-2 with TRBJ2-1; 7 nucleotides line up with TRBD2. Germline assignment: CDR1 SGHAT and CDR2 FQNNGV. This CDR3 is 17 amino acids long. V gave up 1 base and J gave up 4 bases; unmatched junction bases: 10.

CDR3 nucleotide sequence: TGTGCCAGCACCCTAGGACACACAAGGGATTCACCCCTCCACTTT. It translates to CASTLGHTRDSPLHF. The chain carries TRBV9 and TRBJ1-6, with a tentative D call TRBD1 (5 bases). This CDR3 region has 15 residues. Germline-derived CDR1 and CDR2 are SGDLS and YYNGEE. V was pared by 6 bases and J by 8 bases, with 18 bases between.

This clone has just one count. DNA for the CDR3: TGTGCCAGCAGTTTAGATCAGGGGAACCTCTATGGCTACACCTTC. Its protein product is CASSLDQGNLYGYTF. The chain uses TRBV28 and TRBJ1-2, with D tentatively TRBD1 (6 bases). The germline V gene encodes CDR1 MDHEN and CDR2 SYDVKM. This CDR3 is built from 15 residues. V was clipped by 2 bases and J by 4 bases, with 14 bases between them.

The chain employs TRBV20-1 and TRBJ2-1; D call uncertain. The V gene lost 2 bases and the J gene lost 9 bases, with 8 bases spanning the gap. This CDR3 comprises 11 residues. Germline V gene sequence: CDR1 DFQATT, CDR2 SNEGSKA (reference sequence). The CDR3 loop reads CSARRVGEQFF. CDR3 sequence (DNA): TGCAGTGCTAGAAGAGTTGGTGAGCAGTTCTTC.

The chain employs TRBV28 and TRBJ1-5, with TRBD1 identical over 10 bases. This CDR3 has 19 residues. V was pared by 4 bases and J by 4 bases, with 16 bases of the junction left unmatched. Germline-derived CDR1 and CDR2 are MDHEN and SYDVKM. The chain's CDR3 is CASSSLWVDRGPWNQPQHF. CDR3 DNA sequence: TGTGCCAGCAGTTCCCTATGGGTCGACAGGGGGCCATGGAATCAGCCCCAGCATTTT.

This clone was seen a single time. V usage is TRBV19 and J usage is TRBJ1-6, with D unresolved. The CDR3 totals 13 residues. V was clipped by 5 bases and J by 10 bases, with 12 bases between them. Germline V gene lookup returns CDR1 LNHDA and CDR2 SQIVND (reference sequence). The CDR3 DNA is TGTGCCAGTAGTCCCAGCCCGGGATCACCCCTCCACTTT. Translation: CASSPSPGSPLHF.

V gene TRBV7-2 combines with J gene TRBJ1-3; D unresolved. This CDR3 has 14 residues. Trimming stripped 1 base from V and 7 bases from J, with 11 bases between. Germline-derived CDR1 and CDR2 are SGHTA and FQGNSA. The CDR3 nucleotides read TGTGCCAGCAGCTTAGAGCGGAGAAGGAACACCATATATTTT. It codes for CASSLERRRNTIYF.

CDR3 DNA sequence: TGTGCCAGCAGCCCCGGCCAGGGTCAAGCCAAAAACATTCAGTACTTC. It yields the protein CASSPGQGQAKNIQYF. J is TRBJ2-4 and V is TRBV5-6, with a weak D call TRBD1 (5 bases). CDR1 is SGHDT, CDR2 YYEEEE, per germline. The CDR3 loop spans 16 amino acids. V lost 4 bases and J lost 0, with 14 bases in between.

The chain has TRBV19 and TRBJ1-2, with D possibly being TRBD1 (6 bases). Germline V CDR1 and CDR2: LNHDA, SQIVND (reference sequence). Trimming removed 3 bases at V and 4 bases at J, with 21 bases between. The CDR3 has 17 residues. Written as DNA, the CDR3 is TGTGCCAGTAGTATTAGTGGTCTCAGGGGTTACACCTATGGCTACACCTTC. It translates to CASSISGLRGYTYGYTF.

This clone occurred a few times. V usage is TRBV11-2 and J usage is TRBJ2-7, with D tentatively TRBD1 (6 bases). V lost 1 base to trimming and J lost 3 bases, with 7 bases between them. The germline V gene encodes CDR1 SGHAT and CDR2 FQNNGV. The length of the CDR3 is 13 residues. This chain's CDR3 is CASSLAQGYEQYV. The CDR3, as DNA: TGTGCCAGCAGCTTAGCACAGGGCTACGAGCAGTACGTC.

V gene TRBV19 combines with J gene TRBJ1-6; D is undetermined. Germline V CDR1 and CDR2: LNHDA, SQIVND (reference sequence). The CDR3 sequence is 14 residues long. Trimming took 5 bases from V and 10 from J, leaving 15 bases between them. The CDR3 is CASSFQVGGSPLHF. In DNA form, the CDR3 reads TGTGCCAGTAGTTTCCAGGTGGGAGGATCACCCCTCCACTTT.